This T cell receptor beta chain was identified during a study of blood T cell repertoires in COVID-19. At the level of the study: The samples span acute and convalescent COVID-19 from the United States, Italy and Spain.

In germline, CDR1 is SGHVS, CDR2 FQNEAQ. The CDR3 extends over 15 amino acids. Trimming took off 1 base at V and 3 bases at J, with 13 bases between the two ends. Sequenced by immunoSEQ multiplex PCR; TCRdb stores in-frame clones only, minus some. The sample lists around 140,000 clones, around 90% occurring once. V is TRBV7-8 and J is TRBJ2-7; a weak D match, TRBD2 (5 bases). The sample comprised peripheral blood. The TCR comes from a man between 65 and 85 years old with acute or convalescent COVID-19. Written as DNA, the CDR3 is TGTGCCAGCAGCTTAGGTAGAGGGCTTGGCTACGAGCAGTACTTC. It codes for CASSLGRGLGYEQYF.